One T cell receptor beta chain is described in this entry. Antigen specificity is unknown. V was clipped by 4 bases and J by 7 bases; unmatched bases: 9. Germline V gives CDR1 LNHNV, CDR2 YYDKDF (reference sequence). This CDR3 has 14 residues. Method: immunoSEQ multiplex PCR; TCRdb's copy keeps in-frame clones and lacks some. Of about 65,000 clones in the sample, 75% to 90% are singletons; the top ten hold 1.6%. This entry comes from a study of CD4 T cells in relation to SARS-CoV-2 and coronaviruses. Study-wide background: Crossreactive spike epitopes shared across donors were mapped to their HLA restriction.

Study-wide findings and caveats: Pre-pandemic and post-infection samples never came from the same donor. The assay detects memory recall responses, not culture-primed primary responses. No crossreactivity against non-spike viral proteins was tested here.

Unexposed donor CD4+ T cells date from about 2011-2018, before the COVID-19 pandemic. The sequence came from a human donor in good health. Sequences were obtained from memory CD4+ T cells from PBMCs. The V and J genes are TRBV15 and TRBJ2-7, with 8 positions matching TRBD1. The CDR3 DNA reads TGTGCCACCAGCAAAACAGGGGGTACGGGTGAGCAGTACTTC. Its translation: CATSKTGGTGEQYF.